A selection of T cell receptor beta chains follows, all from one sample in a study of blood T cell repertoires in COVID-19. Some clones are missing from TCRdb's copy, which holds only in-frame ones; the method was immunoSEQ multiplex PCR. The sample has over 100,000 clones, 87% seen once; the top ten hold around 2%. The sequencing input was peripheral blood. The source is a middle-aged man with active COVID-19. The CDR3 runs from the conserved cysteine through the conserved F or W. A D gene is named only where the DNA matches it firmly. Rows may omit the clone size; those that give it use once, few, many or a size class.

d_gene	abundance	j_gene	v_gene	CDR3aa	CDR3nt
.	.	TRBJ2-1	TRBV28	CASSPGGISTYNEQFF	TGTGCCAGCAGCCCAGGGGGGATCTCGACCTACAATGAGCAGTTCTTC
.	.	TRBJ1-6	TRBV12-3/TRBV12-4	CAGRSSYNSPLHF	TGTGCCGGGAGAAGCTCCTATAATTCACCCCTCCACTTT
.	.	TRBJ1-1	TRBV6-2/TRBV6-3	CASSYSGVRVEAFF	TGTGCCAGCAGTTACTCCGGGGTCCGGGTTGAAGCTTTCTTT
.	.	TRBJ1-1	TRBV12-3/TRBV12-4	CASSTWLNTEAFF	TGTGCCAGCAGTACCTGGCTGAACACTGAAGCTTTCTTT
TRBD2	.	TRBJ2-6	TRBV10-3	CATWEGSSGANVLTF	TGTGCCACTTGGGAGGGTTCCTCTGGGGCCAACGTCCTGACTTTC
.	.	TRBJ2-1	TRBV5-1	CASRVENEQFF	TGCGCCAGCAGAGTTGAGAATGAGCAGTTCTTC
.	.	TRBJ1-4	TRBV28	CASSLSHRGAKLFF	TGTGCCAGCAGTTTAAGCCACCGAGGAGCAAAACTGTTTTTT
.	once	TRBJ2-3	TRBV6-6	CASSPKRDTQYF	TGTGCCAGCAGCCCGAAGAGAGATACGCAGTATTTT
TRBD1	.	TRBJ1-6	TRBV15	CATSRRTGALLNNSPLHF	TGTGCCACCAGCAGAAGGACAGGGGCCCTCCTTAATAATTCACCCCTCCACTTT
.	.	TRBJ2-7	TRBV27	CASTPLSGSYEQYF	TGTGCCAGCACCCCTTTGTCCGGGTCCTACGAGCAGTACTTC
TRBD1	few	TRBJ2-3	TRBV18	CASSWTGGTDTQYF	TGTGCCAGCTCATGGACAGGGGGCACAGATACGCAGTATTTT
.	.	TRBJ1-2	TRBV2	CASRKESGISGYTF	TGTGCCAGCAGAAAAGAGTCAGGGATCTCTGGCTACACCTTC
TRBD1	.	TRBJ1-6	TRBV11-2	CASSQGQLLLNSPLHF	TGTGCCAGCAGCCAGGGACAGCTCCTACTTAATTCACCCCTCCACTTT
.	once	TRBJ1-1	TRBV9	CASSVGGTSNTEAFF	TGTGCCAGCAGCGTAGGCGGTACGTCGAACACTGAAGCTTTCTTT
.	.	TRBJ1-1	TRBV20-1	CSASRGAGNTEAFF	TGCAGTGCTAGTCGGGGGGCTGGGAACACTGAAGCTTTCTTT
TRBD2	.	TRBJ2-3	TRBV5-1	CASSAGLAGGRDTQYF	TGCGCCAGCAGCGCCGGACTAGCGGGGGGACGGGATACGCAGTATTTT
TRBD1	.	TRBJ1-1	TRBV6-5	CASSPPGGEAFF	TGTGCCAGCAGTCCACCAGGGGGTGAAGCTTTCTTT
.	.	TRBJ2-5	TRBV2	CASSEAGVETQYF	TGTGCCAGCAGTGAAGCGGGAGTGGAGACCCAGTACTTC
.	.	TRBJ1-5	TRBV6-5	CAISLAFNQPQHF	TGTGCCATCTCCTTAGCCTTCAATCAGCCCCAGCATTTT
TRBD2	.	TRBJ2-3	TRBV2	CASRRTSGGSTDTQYF	TGTGCCAGCAGGAGGACTAGCGGGGGGAGCACAGATACGCAGTATTTT
.	.	TRBJ2-7	TRBV10-1	CASEGVMKDDSYEQYF	TGCGCCAGCGAGGGGGTAATGAAAGACGACTCCTACGAGCAGTACTTC
TRBD1	.	TRBJ1-2	TRBV9	CASSVQGQGNVGYTF	TGTGCCAGCAGCGTTCAGGGACAGGGTAATGTAGGCTACACCTTC
TRBD1	.	TRBJ1-1	TRBV15	CATSRDRGTANTEAFF	TGTGCCACCAGCAGAGATCGCGGGACAGCGAACACTGAAGCTTTCTTT
.	once	TRBJ1-4	TRBV4-3	CASSQDQTYTEKLFF	TGCGCCAGCAGCCAAGATCAAACCTATACTGAAAAACTGTTTTTT
.	.	TRBJ1-4	TRBV12-3/TRBV12-4	CASSLRVEKLFF	TGTGCCAGCAGTTTGAGGGTTGAAAAACTGTTTTTT
.	.	TRBJ1-1	TRBV4-2	CASRLTGQNTEAFF	TGTGCCAGCAGACTCACAGGGCAGAACACTGAAGCTTTCTTT
.	.	TRBJ1-1	TRBV5-1	CASSLAPGMNTEAFF	TGCGCCAGCAGCTTGGCTCCGGGAATGAACACTGAAGCTTTCTTT
.	.	TRBJ2-3	TRBV5-1	CASSIGGGSDTQYF	TGCGCCAGCAGCATAGGCGGGGGCAGCGATACGCAGTATTTT
TRBD2	.	TRBJ2-4	TRBV6-2/TRBV6-3	CASSPGLAVAKNIQYF	TGTGCCAGCAGCCCCGGACTAGCGGTAGCCAAAAACATTCAGTACTTC
TRBD1	few	TRBJ1-2	TRBV7-9	CASGTPGQAHGYTF	TGTGCCAGCGGAACCCCGGGACAGGCGCATGGCTACACCTTC
TRBD1	.	TRBJ1-2	TRBV4-3	CASSQKSGGTGIYGYTF	TGCGCCAGCAGCCAAAAAAGTGGGGGGACAGGGATTTATGGCTACACCTTC
TRBD1	.	TRBJ2-3	TRBV18	CASSVDRGNTQYF	TGTGCCAGCTCTGTCGACAGGGGGAATACGCAGTATTTT
.	.	TRBJ1-6	TRBV25-1	CASSESGNSPLHF	TGTGCCAGCAGTGAATCGGGTAATTCACCCCTCCACTTT
TRBD1	.	TRBJ2-5	TRBV7-3	CASSDSDRGGETQYF	TGTGCCAGCAGCGACTCGGACAGGGGAGGAGAGACCCAGTACTTC
TRBD1	.	TRBJ2-2	TRBV27	CASSFQWDSFTGELFF	TGTGCCAGCAGTTTCCAATGGGACAGCTTCACCGGGGAGCTGTTTTTT
.	.	TRBJ2-4	TRBV3-1/TRBV3-2	CASSRDPWLQYF	TGTGCCAGCAGCCGAGACCCTTGGCTTCAGTACTTC
TRBD2	.	TRBJ2-7	TRBV6-2/TRBV6-3	CASSSGGVHEQYF	TGTGCCAGCAGTAGCGGGGGGGTCCACGAGCAGTACTTC